Sequencing of this T cell receptor beta chain was carried out in a study of T cell responses to AZD1222 COVID-19 vaccine. Study-wide context: Pooling was applied to second doses at about 4 or about 12 weeks. Study findings and constraints: Once two AZD1222 doses were given, Spike-specific TCR breadth and depth went up.

Turning to this clone: The target antigen is unknown.

The CDR3 contains 16 residues. Per germline, CDR1 SGDLS and CDR2 YYNGEE. With V trimmed by 4 bases and J by 1 base, 8 bases remained unmatched. Produced via immunoSEQ multiplex PCR; TCRdb's table is partial and in-frame only. Here the sample spans approximately 140,000 clones, 90% to 95% being singletons. The specimen comprised peripheral blood, sampled on day 0 of AZD1222 vaccination. The TCR comes from an adult in good health. This chain joins TRBV9 and TRBJ2-7; 10 bases are a match to TRBD1. The CDR3 loop is CASSNRDRGGSYEQYF. CDR3 DNA sequence: TGTGCCAGCAGCAACCGGGACAGGGGTGGGTCCTACGAGCAGTACTTC.